The 17 T cell receptor beta chains below were found in one sample sequenced in a study of response to subunit inactivated influenza vaccine. In TCRdb, the RT-PCR reads were re-called with MiXCR into one record per CDR3 protein. Of about 300,000 distinct CDR3 sequences in the sample, roughly 20% were seen once. This specimen consisted of PBMCs from blood, obtained 21 months after vaccination. These receptors all come from a man between 50 and 75 years old who received an inactivated influenza vaccine.

This clonotype was detected only a few times. This rearrangement joins TRBV27 to TRBJ2-1; D remains unclear. V was pared by 8 bases and J by 7 bases, with 15 bases between. Germline-derived CDR1 and CDR2 are MNHEY and SMNVEV (reference sequence). The CDR3 sequence is 13 residues long. CDR3 sequence (DNA): TGTGCCAGCGGCCAGGTACGACGGAATGAGCAGTTCTTC. Residues: CASGQVRRNEQFF.

The rearrangement links TRBV5-1 to TRBJ2-7; TRBD1 agrees at 8 bases. V shed 2 bases and J 6 bases; nucleotides not matched to a gene: 13. Germline assignment: CDR1 SGHRS and CDR2 YFSETQ. This CDR3 spans 16 amino acids. DNA for the CDR3: TGCGCCAGCAGCTTACTATTTGACAGGGGAACGGGCGAGCAGTACTTC. Protein product: CASSLLFDRGTGEQYF.

V gene TRBV3-1 combines with J gene TRBJ2-7; 7 bases are a match to TRBD1. Germline lookup yields CDR1 LGHDT and CDR2 YNNKEL (reference sequence). The CDR3 runs to 15 residues. V shed 1 base, J shed 3 bases, and the junction held 6 bases outside the gene matches. The CDR3 loop is CASSQVGQALYEQYF. The DNA of the CDR3 is TGTGCCAGCAGCCAAGTAGGACAGGCCCTCTACGAGCAGTACTTC.

Notes on this clonotype: This may come from a read error, since a much larger clone is one base off. J is TRBJ1-2 and V is TRBV27; weak D call: TRBD1 (6 bases). The germline V gene encodes CDR1 MNHEY and CDR2 SMNVEV (reference sequence). The CDR3 extends over 15 amino acids. CDR3 protein: CASSLRQEPNYGDTF. CDR3 coding DNA: TGTGCCAGCAGTTTGAGACAGGAACCCAACTATGGCGACACCTTC.

This clonotype was seen ten or more times. This chain links TRBV28 with TRBJ1-6; D remains unclear. V lost 9 bases to trimming and J lost 3 bases, with 15 bases between them. This CDR3 has 15 amino acids. Germline V gene data show CDR1 as MDHEN and CDR2 as SYDVKM. This CDR3 reads CASRTDLSYNSPLHF. DNA for the CDR3: TGTGCCAGTCGGACGGACTTGAGCTATAATTCACCCCTCCACTTT.

This clonotype was seen a handful of times. The chain couples TRBV12-3 or TRBV12-4 to TRBJ1-1, with unresolved D. V lost 2 bases and J 8 bases, leaving 15 bases between the germline ends. This CDR3 region has 14 residues. For the CDR3, the DNA is TGTGCCAGCAGTTTACGAGGGCAGGCCTCCGAAGCTTTCTTT. It encodes CASSLRGQASEAFF.

To note about this clonotype: Germline and junction disagree at one end, which may indicate a read error. This rearrangement joins TRBV3-1 to TRBJ2-7; 12 bases are shared with TRBD1. This CDR3 is 18 amino acids long. Looked up from germline, CDR1 is LGHDT and CDR2 is YNNKEL (reference sequence). This chain's CDR3 is CTSSQGFGDRGQIGEQYF. As DNA, the CDR3 is TGTACCAGCAGCCAAGGGTTTGGGGACAGGGGGCAGATCGGCGAGCAGTACTTC.

This CDR3 reads CASSQERGANQPQHF. The CDR3, as DNA: TGCGCCAGCAGCCAAGAGAGGGGGGCCAATCAGCCCCAGCATTTT. The chain combines TRBV4-1 with TRBJ1-5, with D maybe TRBD1 (6 bases). This CDR3 is 15 amino acids long. Germline V gives CDR1 MGHRA, CDR2 YSYEKL. The V end was cut by 0 bases, the J end by 3 bases, with 9 bases between.

This clonotype was seen only a few times. The genes are TRBV12-3 or TRBV12-4 and TRBJ1-1; D remains unclear. The V end was cut by 2 bases, the J end by 0 bases, with 19 bases between. CDR3 length equals 18 residues. Here the CDR3 reads CASSLTFLGMTLNTEAFF. In nucleotides, the CDR3 is TGTGCCAGCAGTTTAACTTTTCTTGGCATGACCTTGAACACTGAAGCTTTCTTT.

The rearrangement joins TRBV10-1 to TRBJ2-1; D might be TRBD2 (6 bases). Germline V CDR1 and CDR2: WNHNN, SYGVQD (reference sequence). The length of the CDR3 is 13 residues. V lost 4 bases and J 7 bases, leaving 11 bases between the germline ends. The CDR3 DNA reads TGCGCCAGCAGTGGGGGACTTACAAATGAGCAGTTCTTC. The encoded protein is CASSGGLTNEQFF.

The table lists this clonotype with a count of one. The V and J genes are TRBV7-9 and TRBJ2-5, with 7 nucleotides matching TRBD2. This CDR3 comprises 14 residues. Germline loops: CDR1 SEHNR, CDR2 FQNEAQ (reference sequence). J lost 2 bases, V lost 7 bases, and 7 bases had no gene match. CDR3 nucleotide sequence: TGTGCCAGCACCCGGGGTAGCGGGCAAGAGACCCAGTACTTC. This encodes CASTRGSGQETQYF.

This clonotype was counted between two and nine times. The CDR3 is CASSPGQPFESSYEQYF. The CDR3 nucleotides are TGTGCCAGCAGCCCCGGACAGCCGTTTGAGAGCTCCTACGAGCAGTACTTC. This chain uses TRBV11-2 with TRBJ2-7; TRBD1 might be the D (6 bases). The CDR3 has 17 residues. Germline-derived CDR1 and CDR2 are SGHAT and FQNNGV. Trimming stripped 5 bases from V and 0 bases from J, with 20 bases between.

The J gene is TRBJ2-2, the V gene TRBV7-2; D unclear. The CDR3 extends over 15 amino acids. In germline, CDR1 is SGHTA, CDR2 FQGNSA. V lost 1 base and J lost 1, with 7 bases in between. CDR3 loop: CASSLVSGNTGELFF. CDR3 nucleotide sequence: TGTGCCAGCAGCTTAGTTTCGGGGAACACCGGGGAGCTGTTTTTT. Full variable domain (remainder filled in from reference TRBV7-2 and TRBJ2-2): GAGVSQSPSNKVTEKGKDVELRCDPISGHTALYWYRQSLGQGLEFLIYFQGNSAPDKSGLPSDRFSAERTGGSVSTLTIQRTQQEDSAVYLCASSLVSGNTGELFFGEGSRLTVL.

This chain joins TRBV6-2 or TRBV6-3 and TRBJ2-4, with no clear D. Trimming left V 5 bases short and J 1 base short, with 18 bases between. This CDR3 has 17 amino acids. Germline CDR1 reads MNHEY; CDR2 reads SVGEGT. The CDR3 region has the DNA TGTGCCAGCAGTGGCCGAGAATATGGGGTGGCCAAAAACATTCAGTACTTC. It translates to CASSGREYGVAKNIQYF.

This clonotype has a handful of counts. This sequence joins TRBV18 and TRBJ2-7; unclear D gene. The CDR3 covers 13 residues. Germline V CDR1 and CDR2: KGHSH, LQKENI. V lost 0 bases and J lost 6, with 9 bases in between. DNA of the CDR3: TGTGCCAGCTCACCACCTTCTGGTTTCGAGCAGTACTTC. Translating it yields CASSPPSGFEQYF.

This clonotype was observed a handful of times. A much larger clone lies one base from this, so it may be a read error. CDR3 coding DNA: TGTGCCAGCAGCGGACAGGGGTATTCACCCCTCCACTTT. Translating it yields CASSGQGYSPLHF. The rearrangement joins TRBV9 to TRBJ1-6; 8 bases fit TRBD1. CDR1 is SGDLS, CDR2 YYNGEE, per germline. The V and J ends lost 3 bases and 8 bases, in that order; junction bases with no gene match: 1. The CDR3 runs to 13 residues.

This sequence joins TRBV24-1 and TRBJ1-3; D call uncertain. V was pared by 4 bases and J by 6 bases, with 9 bases between. This CDR3 has 13 residues. The germline V gene has CDR1 KGHDR and CDR2 SFDVKD. CDR3 DNA: TGTGCCACCAGTGACACCTCGGAAAACACCATATATTTT. Protein sequence: CATSDTSENTIYF.